Listed here is a single T cell receptor beta chain. This sample was included in a study of blood T cell repertoires in COVID-19. The wider study: COVID-19 samples from acute and convalescent phases originated in the United States, Italy and Spain. Nucleic acid was either cDNA or gDNA, and it came from T cells, B-cell-depleted T cells, or PBMCs.

The V and J ends lost 4 bases and 9 bases respectively, with 9 bases between them. The CDR3 contains 12 residues. CDR1 is WNHNN and CDR2 is SYGVQD in the germline V gene (reference sequence). Original analysis: Scientists estimated how many nucleated cells there were by amplifying reference gene primers. The protocol was immunoSEQ multiplex PCR, while the TCRdb copy is restricted to in-frame clones and leaves out a portion. V, J and clone size were drawn from that table, and D and trimming were deduced from the DNA. The sample includes under 300,000 clones, about 83% of them seen just once. This receptor was taken from a man in his fifties with acute or convalescent COVID-19. Sequenced: peripheral blood. The chain recombines TRBV10-1 with TRBJ2-2; TRBD2 is a possible D gene (5 bases). The CDR3 DNA sequence: TGCGCCAGCAGTGTCGGACTCCGGGAGCTGTTTTTT. Its translation: CASSVGLRELFF.